This T cell receptor (beta chain) was recorded in a study of T cells after yellow fever vaccination (dated by TCRdb to 2018 to 2020). A note on the overall study: Libraries from fractions with low cell numbers were prepared with the SMART-Seq v4 Ultra Low Input RNA kit. To follow T-cell clones before and after primary and booster YFV17D yellow fever vaccination, bulk TCR alpha and beta repertoires were sequenced over time. The cohort comprised two healthy male donors, one aged 18 to 30 and one aged 30 to 39 years. Bulk PBMC replicates and cell subsets were isolated from blood drawn at multiple timepoints before and after both primary and secondary immunization.

V was cut back by 1 base and J by 4 bases, leaving a gap of 22 bases between them. The germline V gene (reference sequence) supplies CDR1 SGHAT and CDR2 FQDESV. The CDR3 has 19 amino acids, counting the end cysteine and phenylalanine. Solely the CDR3 DNA is kept, with 57 bases framed from the first base. TCR cDNA was synthesized by 5'RACE template switching, through which a universal primer site and unique molecular identifiers were introduced. Priming for cDNA synthesis came from both the TCR alpha and TCR beta constant segments. Library amplification used two PCR steps, and the second PCR step added sample barcodes and sequencing adapters. Sequencing of libraries was performed on Illumina HiSeq 2500 (2x100 bp) or NovaSeq (2x150 bp). Turning to the authors' computational methods: Reads were demultiplexed and collapsed into UMI consensus sequences with MIGEC, and V(D)J alignment was performed with MiXCR. Vaccine-responding clonotypes were identified with edgeR using replicate PBMC samples, with FDR below 0.01 and a log2 fold change above 5 up to day 15 being required. Each bulk clonotype was labeled CD4 or CD8 based on which sequenced repertoire, CD4 or CD8, contained the clonotype at higher abundance. Using fastp trimming at Q25 and MiXCR clonotype assembly, TCRdb reanalyzed the public sequencing data and kept in-frame beta chains. For every CDR3 protein sequence, its rows merge into one entry that carries the most common genes and DNA. What appears here as the V and J calls and clone size reflects TCRdb's work, not the paper's. The sample table holds just under 600,000 distinct CDR3 sequences, of which 13% were seen once. The ten largest account for more than 13% of the sample.

What the authors observed across the whole study: The secondary T-cell response was found to be weaker but faster than the primary response, with a peak reached on day 5 rather than on day 15. Because the study included only two donors, the extent to which the findings can be generalized is limited. Computational filtering was needed because FACS-sorted repertoires could contain abundant contaminating clonotypes from the bulk population. A small fraction of clonotypes showed up in both the CD4 and CD8 compartments, probably as a result of convergent recombination. After the booster, most clones that had expanded after primary vaccination were detected again (approximately 95% of CD4 and roughly nine tenths of CD8), suggesting broad maintenance of memory.

Taken with the paper, the label for treatment or condition translates to: live attenuated yellow fever vaccine strain. Two biological replicates of bulk PBMCs were collected at each blood-draw timepoint. PBMCs were isolated from peripheral blood using a standard Ficoll-Paque protocol. TriZol was used to extract RNA from bulk PBMCs, CD4 and CD8 fractions, and dextramer-positive and dextramer-negative fractions. Comments on this clonotype: Its antigen is unknown. No base qualities exist here, and no much larger clone lies one base off it.

The TCR originated in a man aged 30 to 45 who received the YFV17D yellow fever vaccine. Specimen: PBMCs, collected on the day of the yellow fever booster vaccination. The receptor chain draws on TRBV11-1 and TRBJ2-2, with the identity of the D gene unclear. The CDR3 region: CASSLGLVSARRATGELFF. DNA sequence: TGTGCCAGCAGCTTAGGTCTCGTCTCGGCCCGAAGGGCCACCGGGGAGCTGTTTTTT.